This paragraph reports one T cell receptor beta chain. The repertoire was sequenced with immunoSEQ multiplex PCR; TCRdb's copy has only in-frame clones and lacks some. The table records approximately 200,000 clones, 80% to 85% of them present only once. This specimen belongs to a study of blood T cell repertoires in COVID-19. In the study overall: Whether acute or convalescent, the COVID-19 samples came from the United States, Italy and Spain. Sample material is recorded as cDNA or gDNA derived from T cells, B-cell-depleted T cells, or PBMCs.

The CDR3 is 14 residues long. V lost 2 bases to trimming and J lost 6 bases, with 14 bases between them. Germline V lookup: CDR1 SGHTA, CDR2 FQGTGA. The chain couples TRBV7-3 to TRBJ2-7, with D possibly matching TRBD2 (5 bases). What was sequenced was peripheral blood. The TCR sequence derives from a woman aged 25 to 39 who had recovered from COVID-19. CDR3 sequence reads: CASSLGPAASEQYF. DNA for the CDR3: TGTGCCAGCAGCTTAGGGCCAGCGGCCAGCGAGCAGTACTTC.